This T cell receptor (beta chain) was recorded in a study of radiotherapy plus CTLA-4 blockade in lung cancer. TCRdb's copy holds only in-frame clones and misses some; the assay was immunoSEQ multiplex PCR. This sample has 40,000 to 45,000 clones, with approximately 77% found just once. The CDR3 runs 15 residues. CDR1 and CDR2 (germline): SGHRS, YFSETQ. V lost 0 bases and J 2 bases, leaving 12 bases between the germline ends. The chain joins TRBV5-1 to TRBJ2-7; TRBD1 might be the D (8 bases). Sequenced here: peripheral blood, sampled from a patient treated with radiotherapy plus ipilimumab. This receptor was obtained from a human donor with non-small cell lung cancer whose response to radiotherapy plus ipilimumab could not be evaluated. The DNA of the CDR3 is TGCGCCAGCAGCTTGGGACAGGGGAGGGCCTACGAGCAGTACTTC. Translating gives CASSLGQGRAYEQYF.